The present entry profiles one TCR beta chain with its context. This clone has just a few counts. The antigen it recognizes is unknown. Base qualities are not at hand, and no much larger clone is one base apart. In total, over 600 healthy bone marrow donors made up the cohort. At the time of sampling, every cohort member was nominally healthy, though immune exposures that went unrecorded were likely present. Of the approximately 670 cohort members, about 280 had positive CMV serostatus and just over 350 had negative CMV serostatus, and CMV serostatus was not recorded for the donor. A peripheral blood sample was provided by each donor, and peripheral blood mononuclear cells were used for TCR beta sequencing. Genomic DNA was extracted from the blood cell samples with the Qiagen DNeasy Blood Extraction Kit. Library construction relied on the immunoSEQ multiplex PCR assay. For the multiplex PCR, a mixture combining 60 forward primers for TCR Vbeta segments and 13 reverse primers for TCR Jbeta segments was used. The CDR3 region of rearranged TCR beta genes was amplified from genomic DNA by a multiplex PCR assay. On the Illumina HiSeq System, the amplified TCR beta libraries were sequenced as 87-base-pair reads. The study's own analysis went as follows. A later analysis tallied roughly 80 million unique TCR beta chains across the 600 to 700 repertoires, and around 10 million of those chains were shared by two or more donors. Raw reads were error-corrected and collapsed into unique sequences with a nearest-neighbor algorithm that merged closely related sequences to remove PCR and sequencing errors. To assign V, D and J gene segments, CDR3 sequences were aligned to IMGT reference sequences. For a sequence to be retained, at least a six-nucleotide match to both a V gene segment and a J gene segment was required. A rearrangement was called productive if the CDR3 had no stop codons and remained in frame with V and J, and every other rearrangement was called non-productive. Following IMGT convention, CDR3 was defined as the stretch from the second conserved V-encoded cysteine to the conserved J-encoded phenylalanine. The earlier analysis of fewer than 750 of the donors excluded sequences that lacked an unambiguous match to a single V gene segment. In an earlier analysis of approximately 590 of the donors, V segments were called functional above 56.7% productive rearrangements and were called segregating when the between-donor standard deviation exceeded 5%. A statistical classification framework was developed to diagnose cytomegalovirus status using the catalog of TCR beta chain sequences. V and J gene assignment, in a later analysis, came from comparing TCR nucleotide sequences with IMGT/GENE-DB human TR gene sequences. A later analysis assigned CDR3 sequences and most-parsimonious VDJ recombination scenarios with the TCRdist pipeline. In a later analysis, each TCR beta chain was defined by its CDR3 amino acid sequence together with its V-gene family, and reads without a unique V-gene family were excluded. As a way to deal with suspected cross-contamination and a sequencing artifact, a later analysis dropped 640 or so nucleotide sequences that were highly shared and had low generation probability. In a later analysis, a clonal expansion index for each public chain was calculated from normalized within-repertoire ranks of inferred template counts. In a later analysis, generation probabilities were computed using a VDJ recombination model fitted to out-of-frame rearrangements, and the results were checked against IGoR. A later analysis scored TCR-TCR, TCR-HLA and TCR-CMV co-occurrence with hypergeometric tests, applying a repertoire-size bias correction to TCR pairs. A later analysis estimated false discovery rates by permuting HLA or CMV assignments 20 times. In a later analysis, co-occurring TCRs were grouped using DBSCAN, with TCRdist sequence similarity added in when clustering inside HLA-allele-positive subsets. For co-occurrence clustering, repertoires with fewer than 30,000 or more than 120,000 public chains were excluded, along with a handful of repertoires with anomalous nucleotide sharing. Drawn from immuneACCESS, this table holds only the in-frame rearrangements with V and J called that TCRdb kept. Clones are partly lost; checked studies trace under half to an unresolved V gene and leave the rest unexplained. Clone size and V and J calls were adopted from that table, with D and trimming inferred from the DNA. Across this sample there are over 95,000 clones, with about 80% seen only once. The top ten constitute about 2% of the sample.

These data are taken from a study of cytomegalovirus exposure and HLA in healthy donors (dated by TCRdb to 2017 to 2019). As for the study more broadly: According to an earlier analysis of around 600 of the donors, about 179 million T cells yielded 90 million to 130 million unique TCR beta sequences and approximately 280 Gb of sequence data. The genetic ancestry cluster associated with self-reported Caucasian donors included over 65% of the 300 to 450 genotyped donors. A separate validation cohort of 90 to 150 different subjects was used in addition to the approximately 640-subject first cohort. In the later analysis, no new phenotypic data were used to find candidate immune exposures; instead, reliance was placed on TCR beta sequences and their occurrence across donors. About 330 gigabases of sequencing data and around 85 million unique TCR sequences made up an early release that covered some 640 HLA-typed donors. High-throughput TCR immunosequencing, statistical association of individual TCRs with disease status, and machine learning were combined to predict cytomegalovirus infection status. The study aimed to test whether cataloging public T cell receptors could reveal signatures of past pathogen exposure. In a later genetic analysis, genome-wide SNP genotypes for about 55% of the roughly 700 donors were used, and that subset was treated as a discovery cohort. A later analysis re-examined previously published TCR beta repertoires from 610 or so donors and added high-resolution HLA genotyping to investigate patterns of TCR occurrence. To decide whether each TCR beta V gene segment behaved as functional or pseudogenic, an earlier analysis of fewer than 750 of the donors relied on high-throughput TCR beta sequencing. Donor age, sex, ethnicity and CMV serostatus were compiled together with the repertoire data. Typing coverage differed by locus: A, B, C, DRB1 and DQB1 were typed in about 629-640 donors, DQA1 in 500 to 550, DPA1 in roughly 590, and DPB1 in just under 490. A few DR-DQ haplotypes were handled as single units for association and clustering because linkage in the cohort was strong. On average, about 240,000 unique TCR beta nucleotide sequences were sequenced per donor among several hundred genotyped donors of the cohort, with around 19% of those sequences being non-productive. The T cell repertoires of under 700 subjects were profiled by immunosequencing and related to cytomegalovirus serostatus. All discovery cohort repertoires had been generated using a single sequencing platform. HLA typing covered class I and class II loci at four-digit resolution. The research as a whole found: A further reported finding was that TCR beta sequences accurately predicted the HLA-A and HLA-B alleles for most subjects in the first cohort. Assigning TCR associations to individual alleles was difficult when HLA alleles, especially DR and DQ, strongly co-occurred. According to a later analysis, most CMV-associated TCR beta chains appeared to be HLA-restricted, and the HLA associations seemed to be driven largely by CMV exposure. Because counts were too low, 15 to 20 rarely observed V segments, including chromosome 9 orphons, were excluded from the earlier analysis of around 640 of the donors. In a later analysis, HLA-associated TCR beta chains showed more clonal expansion and lower generation probabilities than non-associated chains that were equally common. V-gene and J-gene trimming of TCR beta chains was associated with a missense DCLRE1C variant in a later genetic analysis, and the association was replicated in an independent cohort. A later analysis reported that several top co-occurrence clusters appeared linked to parvovirus B19, influenza, CMV and Epstein-Barr virus. For the cohort, immune exposure information was limited to CMV serostatus. Only TCR beta chains were sequenced in this cohort, and the absence of alpha or paired-chain data limited detectable features. Presence/absence analyses assumed roughly uniform sequencing depth across donors, an assumption that may not hold. In a later genetic analysis, fewer N-insertions in productive TCRs were reported among donors in an Asian-associated ancestry cluster than the approximately 670-donor mean. An earlier analysis of approximately 530 of the donors showed that most TCR beta V segments appeared in productive rearrangements either about 90% or about 30% of the time, which broadly matched IMGT annotations. At a false discovery rate of 0.05, a later analysis linked 16,951 TCR beta sequences to specific HLA alleles. According to a later analysis, TCR association rates differed among HLA loci, with DRB1 alleles showing the most associated TCRs and HLA-C alleles showing the fewest. A few of the identified cytomegalovirus-associated TCR beta chains were confirmed in vitro to be specific for cytomegalovirus antigens. The 87-base-pair reads could not distinguish some IMGT-functional V segments, including TRBV6-2 and TRBV6-3, so those segments were excluded. The classifier was reported to diagnose cytomegalovirus status with high specificity and sensitivity in both the original and validation cohorts. Linkage disequilibrium might explain the correlated functional status among segregating V segments, but an unknown experimental factor could not be excluded. HLA typing was unavailable for some donors at each locus, so association tests used only the typed subset. The authors suggested that the approach could potentially be generalized to other disease states and immunological phenotypes. Most TCR sequences were observed very rarely across donors, whereas some public TCRs were present in many individuals. A group of highly shared sequence variants was considered likely to be a technical artifact of the sequencing pipeline. The study gave a list of 150 to 200 TCR beta chains associated with cytomegalovirus.

Reading the germline V gene gives CDR1 SGDLS and CDR2 YYNGEE. The CDR3 spans 17 residues, from the cysteine through the phenylalanine. The kept DNA is CDR3 alone, 51 bases in frame from the first base. Relative to germline, V is missing 0 bases and J is missing 7 bases, with 11 bases of the junction outside any gene match. Specimen: PBMCs. The sequence links TRBV9 to TRBJ2-3; TRBD2 matches 10 bases in the middle. This clonotype was sampled from a human donor in good health. At the DNA level, the sequence is TGTGCCAGCAGCGTAGCTTCTAGCGGGAGTTCCCTTTATACGCAGTATTTT. Its protein is CASSVASSGSSLYTQYF.